This entry is about one T cell receptor (beta chain). As yet, its antigen is unknown. The CDR3 regions of TCR beta were amplified from RNA transcripts. A first-round RT-PCR of the TCR CDR3 used the HTBI primer set. TCRdb processed the multiplex PCR reads anew with MiXCR; each CDR3 protein has one entry. Altogether approximately 410,000 distinct CDR3 sequences are present, over 12% being singletons, with the ten largest covering less than 15%. This sample was taken from a study of T cells in Graves' hyperthyroidism and ophthalmopathy. Whole-study findings and limits: The majority of expanded thyroid clonotypes above 0.001 also appeared in blood.

A NOSPECS grade of at least 4, a Clinical Activity Score of at least 3 and duration under 3 months were recorded in ophthalmopathy patients. Diagnoses used clinical symptoms, serum thyroxine and TRAb, thyroid ultrasound and orbital computed tomography. The ends were cut back, 2 bases at V and 0 bases at J, with 11 bases in the middle. The CDR3 loop spans 15 amino acids. Germline loops: CDR1 MGHDK, CDR2 SYGVNS. The chain employs TRBV25-1 and TRBJ2-7; D unresolved. Sequencing was carried out using blood. This receptor was obtained from a man between 18 and 35 years old with Graves' ophthalmopathy. CDR3 protein: CASSEDSSSSYEQYF. The CDR3 nucleotides are TGTGCCAGCAGTGAAGATAGCAGTAGCTCCTACGAGCAGTACTTC.